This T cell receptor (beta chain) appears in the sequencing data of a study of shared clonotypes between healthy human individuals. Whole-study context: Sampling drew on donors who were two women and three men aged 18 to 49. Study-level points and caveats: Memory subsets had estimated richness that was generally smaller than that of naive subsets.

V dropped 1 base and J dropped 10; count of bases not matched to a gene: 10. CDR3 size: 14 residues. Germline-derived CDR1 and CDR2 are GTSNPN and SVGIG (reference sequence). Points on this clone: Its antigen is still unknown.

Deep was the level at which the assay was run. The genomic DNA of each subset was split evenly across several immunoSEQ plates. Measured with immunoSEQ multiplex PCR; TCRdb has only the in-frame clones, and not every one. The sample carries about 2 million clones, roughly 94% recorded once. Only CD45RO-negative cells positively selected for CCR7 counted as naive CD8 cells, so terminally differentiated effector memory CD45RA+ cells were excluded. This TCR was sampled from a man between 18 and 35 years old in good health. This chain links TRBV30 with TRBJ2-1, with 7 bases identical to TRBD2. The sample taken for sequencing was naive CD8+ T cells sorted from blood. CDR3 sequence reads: CAWSGLADVGEQFF. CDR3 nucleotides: TGTGCCTGGAGTGGTCTAGCGGATGTAGGGGAGCAGTTCTTC.